The next 27 T cell receptor beta chains were all read from a single sample in a study of graft-versus-host responses after intestinal transplantation (dated by TCRdb to the early 2020s). The library was built by means of the immunoSEQ multiplex PCR assay. TCRdb carries this immuneACCESS record with in-frame sequences only. Its versions omit some clonotypes, under half of them owing to an unresolved V gene in the studies checked, with the rest unexplained. This sample lists more than 20,000 clones; approximately 82% were detected once. Jointly, the top ten make up around 1.1% of the sample. The specimen was PBMCs, collected 28 days after intestinal transplant. These receptors were taken from a human patient who received an intestinal transplant, so some T cells may come from the graft donor.

J is TRBJ2-7 and V is TRBV19, with 7 bases lining up with TRBD1. Germline trimming cut 4 bases from V and 1 base from J; bases unmatched to any gene: 10. The V gene's germline CDR1 is LNHDA and CDR2 SQIVND (reference sequence). This CDR3 contains 16 residues. Written as DNA, the CDR3 is TGTGCCAGTAGTACCCTGACAGGGCTTGGTTCCTACGAGCAGTACTTC. As protein: CASSTLTGLGSYEQYF.

This chain links TRBV6-4 with TRBJ1-2; 8 bases align to TRBD1. Per germline, CDR1 MRHNA and CDR2 SNTAGT. This CDR3 spans 17 amino acids. With 2 bases clipped from V and 8 bases from J, the junction kept 16 bases outside the gene matches. In nucleotides, the CDR3 is TGTGCCAGCAGTGACATGGTTGGACAGGGTTCGTTTGAGGGCTACACCTTC. Protein: CASSDMVGQGSFEGYTF.

V usage is TRBV11-2 and J usage is TRBJ1-4; D is ambiguous. Per the germline V gene, CDR1 is SGHAT and CDR2 is FQNNGV. The CDR3 extends over 16 amino acids. V dropped 1 base and J dropped 0 bases, with 9 bases sitting between them. CDR3 in DNA: TGTGCCAGCAGCTTAGCCGCTGGAGCAACTAATGAAAAACTGTTTTTT. Protein product: CASSLAAGATNEKLFF. Looking up the rest from reference TRBV11-2 and TRBJ1-4 gives the full variable domain: EAGVAQSPRYKIIEKRQSVAFWCNPISGHATLYWYQQILGQGPKLLIQFQNNGVVDDSQLPKDRFSAERLKGVDSTLKIQPAKLEDSAVYLCASSLAAGATNEKLFFGSGTQLSVL.

CDR3 region: CASSVDRGQGQETQYF. CDR3 coding DNA: TGTGCCAGTAGTGTGGACAGGGGGCAGGGCCAAGAGACCCAGTACTTC. The chain is built from TRBV19 and TRBJ2-5, with 11 bases identical to TRBD1. Unmatched junction bases numbered 6, after V lost 5 bases and J lost 1 base. Germline V gene lookup returns CDR1 LNHDA and CDR2 SQIVND (reference sequence). The CDR3 has 16 residues.

In its sample, this clone was seen a few times. This rearrangement joins TRBV5-4 to TRBJ2-7, with 10 bases matching TRBD2. Trimming cost V 0 bases and J 1 base; bases outside gene matches: 4. The CDR3 length is 16 residues. Germline CDR1 SGHNT, CDR2 YYREEE (reference sequence). For the CDR3, the DNA is TGTGCCAGCAGCTTGGGGGGGACTAGCGATTCCTACGAGCAGTACTTC. The encoded protein is CASSLGGTSDSYEQYF. The variable domain in full, completed from reference TRBV5-4 and TRBJ2-7, reads ETGVTQSPTHLIKTRGQQVTLRCSSQSGHNTVSWYQQALGQGPQFIFQYYREEENGRGNFPPRFSGLQFPNYSSELNVNALELDDSALYLCASSLGGTSDSYEQYFGPGTRLTVT.

This chain links TRBV28 with TRBJ2-7, with 8 nucleotides matching TRBD1. Looked up from germline, CDR1 is MDHEN and CDR2 is SYDVKM. Trimming cost V 2 bases and J 5 bases; bases outside gene matches: 5. This CDR3 contains 14 residues. Here the CDR3 reads CASSLVQGEHEQYF. CDR3 nucleotides: TGTGCCAGCAGTTTAGTACAGGGGGAACACGAGCAGTACTTC.

The rearrangement uses TRBV27 and TRBJ2-3, with 7 bases that match TRBD1. This CDR3 contains 16 residues. Germline loops: CDR1 MNHEY, CDR2 SMNVEV (reference sequence). V was clipped by 5 bases and J by 3 bases; unmatched bases: 11. In nucleotides, the CDR3 is TGTGCCAGCAGTCCTCTCCGACAGGGAGTAACAGATACGCAGTATTTT. Amino acids: CASSPLRQGVTDTQYF.

The chain joins TRBV2 to TRBJ2-5; D possibly corresponds to TRBD2 (5 bases). Germline V CDR1 and CDR2: SNHLY, FYNNEI. CDR3 size: 12 residues. The V and J ends lost 6 bases and 5 bases respectively, with 10 bases between them. In DNA, the CDR3 is TGTGCCAGCAGACTAGTTTGGGAGACCCAGTACTTC. Translated: CASRLVWETQYF.

This clone is a singleton in its sample. The chain combines TRBV6-6 with TRBJ1-2; D is possibly TRBD1 (6 bases). This CDR3 has 15 residues. V lost 0 bases, J lost 3 bases, and 11 bases lay in between. In germline, CDR1 is MNHNY, CDR2 SVGAGI (reference sequence). The CDR3 is CASSYSTGEYYGYTF. CDR3 bases: TGTGCCAGCAGTTACTCGACAGGAGAGTACTATGGCTACACCTTC.

The CDR3 nucleotides read TGCGCCAGCAGTGAATCGAATAAGAACACTGAAGCTTTCTTT. Protein: CASSESNKNTEAFF. V and J are TRBV10-2 and TRBJ1-1; no clear D gene. Germline V gene data show CDR1 as WSHSY and CDR2 as SAAADI. V lost 3 bases and J lost 1, with 9 bases in between. CDR3 length: 14 amino acids.

This chain links TRBV13 with TRBJ2-7; D is unresolved. Germline CDR1 and CDR2: PRHDT and FYEKMQ (reference sequence). CDR3 length: 11 residues. Trimming removed 0 bases at V and 5 bases at J, with 2 bases between. CDR3 in amino acids: CASSLGDEQYF. The CDR3 region has the DNA TGTGCCAGCAGCTTAGGGGACGAGCAGTACTTC. The full variable domain, rest sourced from reference TRBV13 and TRBJ2-7, is AAGVIQSPRHLIKEKRETATLKCYPIPRHDTVYWYQQGPGQDPQFLISFYEKMQSDKGSIPDRFSAQQFSDYHSELNMSSLELGDSALYFCASSLGDEQYFGPGTRLTVT.

The CDR3 sequence is CATSPGTGPSYEQYF. In nucleotides, the CDR3 is TGTGCCACCAGCCCCGGGACAGGGCCTTCCTACGAGCAGTACTTC. The chain recombines TRBV15 with TRBJ2-7; 9 bases match TRBD1. The CDR3 contains 15 residues. CDR1 and CDR2 from the germline V gene are LNHNV and YYDKDF (reference sequence). The V and J ends lost 5 bases and 1 base, in that order; junction bases with no gene match: 6.

The V and J genes are TRBV5-1 and TRBJ2-3, with D possibly being TRBD2 (6 bases). Between the trimmed V and J ends, which lost 4 bases and 0 bases, there was a span of 15 bases. This CDR3 comprises 16 residues. Germline lookup yields CDR1 SGHRS and CDR2 YFSETQ. As DNA, the CDR3 is TGCGCCAGCAGCCAGGGAGACCGGGGGAGCACAGATACGCAGTATTTT. Translation: CASSQGDRGSTDTQYF. The entire variable domain, with the rest obtained from reference TRBV5-1 and TRBJ2-3, is as follows: KAGVTQTPRYLIKTRGQQVTLSCSPISGHRSVSWYQQTPGQGLQFLFEYFSETQRNKGNFPGRFSGRQFSNSRSEMNVSTLELGDSALYLCASSQGDRGSTDTQYFGPGTRLTVL.

This clone was observed a single time. In DNA, the CDR3 is TGTGCCAGCAGTCGATGGGCGGGAGAATTGAGCGAGCAGTACTTC. This gives the protein CASSRWAGELSEQYF. The chain recombines TRBV27 with TRBJ2-7; 7 bases line up with TRBD2. From germline, CDR1 is MNHEY and CDR2 SMNVEV (reference sequence). There are 15 residues in the CDR3. V lost 5 bases, J lost 6 bases, and 13 bases stayed unmatched.

V is TRBV18 and J is TRBJ1-5; D might be TRBD1 (6 bases). The CDR3 extends over 13 amino acids. Trimming pared 5 bases from V and 3 bases from J, leaving 8 bases between. CDR1 is KGHSH, CDR2 LQKENI, per germline. The CDR3 loop reads CASSAGVNQPQHF. The DNA of the CDR3 is TGTGCCAGCTCAGCAGGGGTCAATCAGCCCCAGCATTTT. The entire variable domain, with the rest obtained from reference TRBV18 and TRBJ1-5, is as follows: NAGVMQNPRHLVRRRGQEARLRCSPMKGHSHVYWYRQLPEEGLKFMVYLQKENIIDESGMPKERFSAEFPKEGPSILRIQQVVRGDSAAYFCASSAGVNQPQHFGDGTRLSIL.

The V gene is TRBV28, the J gene TRBJ2-2; TRBD2 agrees at 12 bases. From germline, CDR1 is MDHEN and CDR2 SYDVKM. The junction had 13 bases not matched to a gene; V was cut back by 1 base and J by 1 base. The CDR3 is 21 amino acids. In nucleotides, the CDR3 is TGTGCCAGCAGTTTATTTATCCTAGCGGGAGGGCTAGACGGGAACACCGGGGAGCTGTTTTTT. It translates to CASSLFILAGGLDGNTGELFF.

The gene calls are TRBV28 and TRBJ2-5; 8 bases are shared with TRBD1. Trimming removed 6 bases from V and 3 bases from J; junction bases left unmatched: 9. CDR1 MDHEN and CDR2 SYDVKM come from the germline V gene. CDR3 length: 15 amino acids. The CDR3 region has the DNA TGTGCCAGCAGACCTAGGGACAGGTGGGAAGAGACCCAGTACTTC. As protein: CASRPRDRWEETQYF.

The chain carries TRBV6-5 and TRBJ1-3, with 8 bases matching TRBD1. J was trimmed by 4 bases and V by 5 bases; bases with no gene match: 4. The germline V gene encodes CDR1 MNHEY and CDR2 SVGAGI. The CDR3 is 14 amino acids. The CDR3 sequence is CASSEWTGGNTIYF. For the CDR3, the DNA is TGTGCCAGCAGTGAATGGACAGGGGGAAACACCATATATTTT.

The table lists this clone with a few counts. This rearrangement joins TRBV6-5 to TRBJ2-1, with 11 bases fitting TRBD1. This CDR3 region has 15 residues. The ends lost 5 bases at V and 6 bases at J; junction bases unmatched: 6. Germline-derived CDR1 and CDR2 are MNHEY and SVGAGI. The CDR3 loop reads CASSPGQGAPNEQFF. CDR3 sequence (DNA): TGTGCCAGCAGTCCTGGACAGGGGGCCCCCAATGAGCAGTTCTTC.

V gene TRBV7-9 combines with J gene TRBJ1-1; perhaps TRBD1 as D (6 bases). CDR3 length: 14 amino acids. CDR1 and CDR2 from the germline V gene are SEHNR and FQNEAQ (reference sequence). Deletions cut 1 base from V and 4 bases from J, with 10 bases between. CDR3: CASSLEVGATEAFF. DNA of the CDR3: TGTGCCAGCAGCTTAGAGGTGGGGGCCACTGAAGCTTTCTTT.

The V and J genes are TRBV5-4 and TRBJ2-3; 8 bases are a match to TRBD1. J gave up 1 base and V 6 bases, and 4 bases lay outside the gene matches. Germline CDR1 and CDR2: SGHNT and YYREEE (reference sequence). CDR3 length equals 14 residues. The CDR3 loop is CASTLTGGTDTQYF. In DNA, the CDR3 is TGTGCCAGCACCCTGACAGGGGGCACAGATACGCAGTATTTT.

This clone occurred a few times. This sequence joins TRBV18 and TRBJ1-1; D is perhaps TRBD1 (5 bases). Looked up from germline, CDR1 is KGHSH and CDR2 is LQKENI. The CDR3 is made up of 13 amino acids. Trimming took off 3 bases at V and 2 bases at J, with 7 bases between the two ends. In DNA, the CDR3 is TGTGCCAGCTCACCGGGGGGAAACACTGAAGCTTTCTTT. Translated, it gives CASSPGGNTEAFF.

This rearrangement joins TRBV14 to TRBJ2-1; 9 bases are a match to TRBD2. The CDR3 contains 14 residues. The trim removed 3 bases at V and 8 bases at J, leaving 5 bases unmatched. Germline CDR1 reads SGHDN; CDR2 reads FVKESK. CDR3 region: CASSQRGGVDEQFF. CDR3 nucleotide sequence: TGTGCCAGCAGCCAGCGGGGGGGCGTCGATGAGCAGTTCTTC.

The gene calls are TRBV5-1 and TRBJ2-2; D not certain. The V gene lost 0 bases and the J gene lost 1 base, with 7 bases spanning the gap. Germline assignment: CDR1 SGHRS and CDR2 YFSETQ. This CDR3 is built from 15 residues. The CDR3 DNA sequence: TGCGCCAGCAGCTTGGTAGGGAAGAACACCGGGGAGCTGTTTTTT. It translates to CASSLVGKNTGELFF.

The chain couples TRBV11-2 to TRBJ2-7, with a tentative D call TRBD1 (6 bases). V lost 0 bases and J lost 2, with 11 bases in between. The germline V gene encodes CDR1 SGHAT and CDR2 FQNNGV. The CDR3 is made up of 15 amino acids. CDR3 bases: TGTGCCAGCAGCTTAGACACAGGGTTCCCCTACGAGCAGTACTTC. Translated: CASSLDTGFPYEQYF. Complete variable domain (other parts from reference TRBV11-2 and TRBJ2-7): EAGVAQSPRYKIIEKRQSVAFWCNPISGHATLYWYQQILGQGPKLLIQFQNNGVVDDSQLPKDRFSAERLKGVDSTLKIQPAKLEDSAVYLCASSLDTGFPYEQYFGPGTRLTVT.

The rearrangement joins TRBV19 to TRBJ1-1, with D tentatively TRBD1 (5 bases). The V gene lost 5 bases and the J gene lost 0 bases, with 13 bases spanning the gap. The CDR3 runs to 15 residues. CDR1 and CDR2 from the germline V gene are LNHDA and SQIVND (reference sequence). This chain's CDR3 is CASSFRVNMNTEAFF. The CDR3 DNA reads as TGTGCCAGTAGTTTCAGGGTGAACATGAACACTGAAGCTTTCTTT. Supplemented by reference TRBV19 and TRBJ1-1, the full variable domain reads DGGITQSPKYLFRKEGQNVTLSCEQNLNHDAMYWYRQDPGQGLRLIYYSQIVNDFQKGDIAEGYSVSREKKESFPLTVTSAQKNPTAFYLCASSFRVNMNTEAFFGQGTRLTVV.

The CDR3 loop is CASSLVAGAYTGELFF. CDR3 coding DNA: TGTGCCAGCAGCTTAGTGGCGGGGGCTTACACCGGGGAGCTGTTTTTT. The rearrangement links TRBV11-2 to TRBJ2-2; possibly TRBD2 for D (7 bases). V lost 1 base and J lost 3, with 12 bases in between. The CDR3 runs to 16 residues. In germline, CDR1 is SGHAT, CDR2 FQNNGV.